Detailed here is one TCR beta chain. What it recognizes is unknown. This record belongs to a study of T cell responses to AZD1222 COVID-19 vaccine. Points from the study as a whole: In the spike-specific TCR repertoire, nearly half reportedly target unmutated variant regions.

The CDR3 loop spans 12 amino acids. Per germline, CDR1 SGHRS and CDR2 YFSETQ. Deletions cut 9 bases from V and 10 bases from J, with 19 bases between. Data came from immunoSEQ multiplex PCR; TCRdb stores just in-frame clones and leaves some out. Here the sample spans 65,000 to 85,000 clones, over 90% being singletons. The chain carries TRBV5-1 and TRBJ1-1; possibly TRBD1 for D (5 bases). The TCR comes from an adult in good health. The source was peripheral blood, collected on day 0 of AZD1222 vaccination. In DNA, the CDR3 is TGCGCCACCCGTTATGGGGAGGGGCCAGCTTTCTTT. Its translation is CATRYGEGPAFF.